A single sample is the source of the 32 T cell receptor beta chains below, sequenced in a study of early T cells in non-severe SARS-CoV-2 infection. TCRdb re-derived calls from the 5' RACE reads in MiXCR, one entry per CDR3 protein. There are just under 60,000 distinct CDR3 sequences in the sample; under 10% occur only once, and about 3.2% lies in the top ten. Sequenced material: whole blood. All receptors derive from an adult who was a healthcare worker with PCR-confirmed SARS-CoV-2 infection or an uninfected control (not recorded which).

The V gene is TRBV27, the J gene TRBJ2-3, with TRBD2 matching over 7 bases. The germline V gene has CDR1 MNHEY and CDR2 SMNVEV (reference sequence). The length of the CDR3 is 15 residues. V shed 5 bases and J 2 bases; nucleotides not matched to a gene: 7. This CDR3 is CASSTPGDYTDTQYF. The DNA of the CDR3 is TGTGCCAGCAGTACCCCTGGGGACTACACAGATACGCAGTATTTT.

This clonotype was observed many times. Here the CDR3 DNA reads TGCGCCAGCAGCTTCGGACTGGCAGAGACCCAGTACTTC. Translated: CASSFGLAETQYF. The chain uses TRBV5-1 and TRBJ2-5, with D possibly being TRBD2 (5 bases). Germline assignment: CDR1 SGHRS and CDR2 YFSETQ. V was cut by 2 bases and J by 4 bases, with 9 bases left in between. The CDR3 extends over 13 amino acids.

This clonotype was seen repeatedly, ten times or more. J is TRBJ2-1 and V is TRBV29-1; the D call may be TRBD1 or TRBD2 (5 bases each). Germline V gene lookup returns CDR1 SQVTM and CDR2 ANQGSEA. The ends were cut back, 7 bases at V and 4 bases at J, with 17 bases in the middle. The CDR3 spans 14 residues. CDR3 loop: CSAEEGLTYNEQFF. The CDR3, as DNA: TGCAGCGCCGAAGAGGGGCTTACTTACAATGAGCAGTTCTTC.

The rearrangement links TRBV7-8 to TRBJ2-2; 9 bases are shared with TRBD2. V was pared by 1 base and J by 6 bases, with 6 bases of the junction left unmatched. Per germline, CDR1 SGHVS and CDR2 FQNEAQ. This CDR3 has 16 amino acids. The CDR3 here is CASSLVVAGVSGELFF. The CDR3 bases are TGTGCCAGCAGCTTAGTGGTAGCGGGAGTCTCCGGGGAGCTGTTTTTT.

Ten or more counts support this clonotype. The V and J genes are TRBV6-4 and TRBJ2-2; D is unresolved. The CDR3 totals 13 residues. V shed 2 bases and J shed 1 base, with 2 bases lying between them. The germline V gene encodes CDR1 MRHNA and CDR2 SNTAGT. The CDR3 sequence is CASSDKNTGELFF. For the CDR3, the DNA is TGTGCCAGCAGTGACAAGAACACCGGGGAGCTGTTTTTT.

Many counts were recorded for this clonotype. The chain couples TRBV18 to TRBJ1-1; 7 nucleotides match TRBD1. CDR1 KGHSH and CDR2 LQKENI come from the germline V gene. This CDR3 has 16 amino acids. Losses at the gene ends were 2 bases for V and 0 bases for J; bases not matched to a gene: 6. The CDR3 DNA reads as TGTGCCAGCTCACCAAGGAACAGGGGCATGAACACTGAAGCTTTCTTT. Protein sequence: CASSPRNRGMNTEAFF.

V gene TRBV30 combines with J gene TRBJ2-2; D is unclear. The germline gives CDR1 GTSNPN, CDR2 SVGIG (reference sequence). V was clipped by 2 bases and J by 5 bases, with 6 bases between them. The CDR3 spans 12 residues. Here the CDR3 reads CAWSMRTGELFF. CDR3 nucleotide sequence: TGTGCCTGGAGTATGAGGACCGGGGAGCTGTTTTTT. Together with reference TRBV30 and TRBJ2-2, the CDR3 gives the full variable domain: SQTIHQWPATLVQPVGSPLSLECTVEGTSNPNLYWYRQAAGRGLQLLFYSVGIGQISSEVPQNLSASRPQDRQFILSSKKLLLSDSGFYLCAWSMRTGELFFGEGSRLTVL.

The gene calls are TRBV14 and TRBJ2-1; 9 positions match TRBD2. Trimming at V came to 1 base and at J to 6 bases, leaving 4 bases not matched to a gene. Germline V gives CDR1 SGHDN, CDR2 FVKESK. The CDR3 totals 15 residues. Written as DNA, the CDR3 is TGTGCCAGCAGCCAAGGACTAGCGGCTGGCAATGAGCAGTTCTTC. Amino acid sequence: CASSQGLAAGNEQFF.

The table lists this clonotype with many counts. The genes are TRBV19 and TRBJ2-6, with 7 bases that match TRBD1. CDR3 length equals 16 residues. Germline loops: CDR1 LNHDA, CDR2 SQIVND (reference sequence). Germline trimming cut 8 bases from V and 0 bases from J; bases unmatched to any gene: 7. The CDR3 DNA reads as TGTGCCAGTGGGACAGATAAATTCTCTGGGGCCAACGTCCTGACTTTC. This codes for CASGTDKFSGANVLTF.

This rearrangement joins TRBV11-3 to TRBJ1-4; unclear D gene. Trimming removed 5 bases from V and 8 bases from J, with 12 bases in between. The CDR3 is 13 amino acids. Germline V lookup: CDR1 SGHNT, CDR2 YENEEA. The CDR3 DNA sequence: TGTGCCAGCAGCAATGGGCTAGGGGAAAAACTGTTTTTT. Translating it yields CASSNGLGEKLFF.

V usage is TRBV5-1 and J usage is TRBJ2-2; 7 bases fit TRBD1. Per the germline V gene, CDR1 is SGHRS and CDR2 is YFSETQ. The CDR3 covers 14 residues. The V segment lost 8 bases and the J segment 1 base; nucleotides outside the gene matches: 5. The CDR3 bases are TGCGCCAGTACCGGGACAGTGAACACCGGGGAGCTGTTTTTT. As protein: CASTGTVNTGELFF.

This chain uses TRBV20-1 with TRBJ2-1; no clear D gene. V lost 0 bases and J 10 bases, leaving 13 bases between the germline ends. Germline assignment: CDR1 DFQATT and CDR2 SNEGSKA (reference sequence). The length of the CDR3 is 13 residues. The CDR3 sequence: CSARDMALGEQFF. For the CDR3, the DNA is TGCAGTGCTAGAGATATGGCCCTCGGGGAGCAGTTCTTC.

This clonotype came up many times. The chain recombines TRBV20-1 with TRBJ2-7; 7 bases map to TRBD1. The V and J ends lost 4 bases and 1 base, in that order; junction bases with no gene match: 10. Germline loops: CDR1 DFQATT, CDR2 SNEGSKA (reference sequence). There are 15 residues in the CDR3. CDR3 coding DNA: TGCAGTGCTATTCCGGGACAGTCTTTTTCCTACGAGCAGTACTTC. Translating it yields CSAIPGQSFSYEQYF.

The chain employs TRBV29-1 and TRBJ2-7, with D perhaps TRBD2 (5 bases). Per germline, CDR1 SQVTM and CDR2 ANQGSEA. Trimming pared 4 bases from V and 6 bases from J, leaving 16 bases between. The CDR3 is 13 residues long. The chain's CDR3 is CSVGEPFGSEQYF. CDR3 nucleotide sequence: TGCAGCGTTGGGGAGCCCTTTGGGAGCGAGCAGTACTTC.

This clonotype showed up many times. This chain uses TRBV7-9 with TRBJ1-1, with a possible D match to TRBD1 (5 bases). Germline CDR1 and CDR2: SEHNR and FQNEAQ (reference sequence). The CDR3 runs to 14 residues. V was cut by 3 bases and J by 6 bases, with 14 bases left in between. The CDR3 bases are TGTGCCAGCAGCTTTGAGGGGATTGCCGCTGAAGCTTTCTTT. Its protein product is CASSFEGIAAEAFF.

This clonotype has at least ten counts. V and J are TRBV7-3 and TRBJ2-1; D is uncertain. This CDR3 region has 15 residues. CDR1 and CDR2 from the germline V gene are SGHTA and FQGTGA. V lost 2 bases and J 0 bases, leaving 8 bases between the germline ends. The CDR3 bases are TGTGCCAGCAGCTTAGACTCCTCCTCCTACAATGAGCAGTTCTTC. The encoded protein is CASSLDSSSYNEQFF.

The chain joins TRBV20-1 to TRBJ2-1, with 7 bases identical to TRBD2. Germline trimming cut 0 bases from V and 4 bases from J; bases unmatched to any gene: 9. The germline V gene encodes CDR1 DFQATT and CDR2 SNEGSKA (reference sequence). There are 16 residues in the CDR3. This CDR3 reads CSARDQASGLYNEQFF. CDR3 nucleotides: TGCAGTGCTAGAGACCAAGCTAGCGGACTGTACAATGAGCAGTTCTTC.

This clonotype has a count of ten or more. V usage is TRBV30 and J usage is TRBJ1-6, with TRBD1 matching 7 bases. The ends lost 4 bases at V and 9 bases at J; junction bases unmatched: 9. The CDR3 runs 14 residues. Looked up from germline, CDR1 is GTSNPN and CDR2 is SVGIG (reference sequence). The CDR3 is CAWIQQGHGSPLHF. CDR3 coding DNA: TGTGCCTGGATCCAACAGGGGCATGGTTCACCCCTCCACTTT.

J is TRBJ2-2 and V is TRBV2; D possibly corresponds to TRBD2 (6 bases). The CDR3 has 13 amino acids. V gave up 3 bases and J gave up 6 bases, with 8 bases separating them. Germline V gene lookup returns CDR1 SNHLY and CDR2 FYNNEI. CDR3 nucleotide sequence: TGTGCCAGCAGTGAGACTAGAGCCGGGGAGCTGTTTTTT. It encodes CASSETRAGELFF.

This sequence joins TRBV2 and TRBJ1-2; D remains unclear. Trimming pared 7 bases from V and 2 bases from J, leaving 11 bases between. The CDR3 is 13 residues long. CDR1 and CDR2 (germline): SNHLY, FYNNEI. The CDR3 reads CASTGRANYGYTF. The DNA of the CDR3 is TGTGCCAGCACCGGGAGGGCGAACTATGGCTACACCTTC.

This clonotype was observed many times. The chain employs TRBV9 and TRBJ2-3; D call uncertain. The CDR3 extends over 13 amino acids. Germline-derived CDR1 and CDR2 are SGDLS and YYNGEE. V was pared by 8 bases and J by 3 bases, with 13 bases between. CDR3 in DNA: TGTGCCAGGGCCCCCGGAGAGACAGATACGCAGTATTTT. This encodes CARAPGETDTQYF.

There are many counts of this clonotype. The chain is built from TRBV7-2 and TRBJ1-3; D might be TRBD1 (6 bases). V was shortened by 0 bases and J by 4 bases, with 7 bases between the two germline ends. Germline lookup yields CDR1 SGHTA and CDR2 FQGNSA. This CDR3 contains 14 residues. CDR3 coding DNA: TGTGCCAGCAGCTTAGCAGGGGGAGGAAACACCATATATTTT. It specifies CASSLAGGGNTIYF.

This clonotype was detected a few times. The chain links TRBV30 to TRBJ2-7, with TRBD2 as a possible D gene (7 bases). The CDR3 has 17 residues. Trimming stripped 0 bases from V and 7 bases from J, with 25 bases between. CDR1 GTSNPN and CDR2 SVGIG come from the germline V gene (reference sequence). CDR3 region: CAWSVPLSVQGGREQYF. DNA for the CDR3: TGTGCCTGGAGTGTACCGTTGTCTGTACAGGGAGGGAGGGAGCAGTACTTC.

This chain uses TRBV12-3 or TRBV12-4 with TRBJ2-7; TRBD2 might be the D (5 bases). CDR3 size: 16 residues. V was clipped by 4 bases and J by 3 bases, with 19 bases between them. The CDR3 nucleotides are TGTGCCAGCAGTTCACGGTACGGGCGGGCAAACTACGAGCAGTACTTC. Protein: CASSSRYGRANYEQYF.

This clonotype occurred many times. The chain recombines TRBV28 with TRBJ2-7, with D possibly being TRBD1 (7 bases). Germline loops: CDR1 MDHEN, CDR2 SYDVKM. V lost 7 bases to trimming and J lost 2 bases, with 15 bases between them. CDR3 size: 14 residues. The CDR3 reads CASIPGGSTYEQYF. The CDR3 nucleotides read TGTGCCAGCATCCCAGGGGGGAGCACCTACGAGCAGTACTTC.

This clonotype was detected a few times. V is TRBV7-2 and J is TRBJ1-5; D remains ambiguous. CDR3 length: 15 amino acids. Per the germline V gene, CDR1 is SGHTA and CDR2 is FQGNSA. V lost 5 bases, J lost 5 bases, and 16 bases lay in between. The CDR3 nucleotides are TGTGCCAGCAGCCCGGTGAGGTCCCCCGATCAGCCCCAGCATTTT. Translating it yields CASSPVRSPDQPQHF.

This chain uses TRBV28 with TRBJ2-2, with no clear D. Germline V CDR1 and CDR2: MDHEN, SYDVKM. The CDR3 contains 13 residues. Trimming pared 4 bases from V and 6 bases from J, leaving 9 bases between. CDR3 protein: CASSSDSPGELFF. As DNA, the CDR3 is TGTGCCAGCAGTTCCGACTCCCCCGGGGAGCTGTTTTTT.

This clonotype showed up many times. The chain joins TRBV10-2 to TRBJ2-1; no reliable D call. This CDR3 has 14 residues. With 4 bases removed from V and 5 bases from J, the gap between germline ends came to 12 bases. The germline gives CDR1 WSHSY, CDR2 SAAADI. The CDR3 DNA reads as TGCGCCAGCAGTGCCCCGGCTGGGAACAATGAGCAGTTCTTC. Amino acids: CASSAPAGNNEQFF.

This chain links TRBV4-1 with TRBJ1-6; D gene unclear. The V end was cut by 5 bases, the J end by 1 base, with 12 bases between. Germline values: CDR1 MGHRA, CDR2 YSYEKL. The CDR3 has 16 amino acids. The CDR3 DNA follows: TGCGCCAGCAGCTACCTCCGGGCTTCCTATAATTCACCCCTCCACTTT. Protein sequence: CASSYLRASYNSPLHF.

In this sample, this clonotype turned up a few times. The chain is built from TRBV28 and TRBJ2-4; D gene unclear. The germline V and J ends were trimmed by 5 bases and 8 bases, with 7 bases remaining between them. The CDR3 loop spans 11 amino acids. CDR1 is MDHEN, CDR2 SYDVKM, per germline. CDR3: CASSRQDIQYF. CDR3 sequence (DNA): TGTGCCAGCAGTCGCCAGGACATTCAGTACTTC.

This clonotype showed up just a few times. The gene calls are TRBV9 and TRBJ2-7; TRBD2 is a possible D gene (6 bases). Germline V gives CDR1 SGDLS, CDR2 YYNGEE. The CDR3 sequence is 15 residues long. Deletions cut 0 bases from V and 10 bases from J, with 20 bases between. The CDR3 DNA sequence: TGTGCCAGCAGCGTAGAGGTTAGCGGCGCTATGGGTCAGTACTTC. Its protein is CASSVEVSGAMGQYF.

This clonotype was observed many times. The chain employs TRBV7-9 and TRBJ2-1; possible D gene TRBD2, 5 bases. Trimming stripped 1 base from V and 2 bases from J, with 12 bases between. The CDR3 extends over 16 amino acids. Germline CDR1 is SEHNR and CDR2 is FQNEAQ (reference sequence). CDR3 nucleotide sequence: TGTGCCAGCAGCTTAGGCAGCGGAACAACCTACAATGAGCAGTTCTTC. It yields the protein CASSLGSGTTYNEQFF.